Presented here are 8 T cell receptor beta chains from one specimen sequenced in a study of T cell responses to AZD1222 COVID-19 vaccine (dated by TCRdb to the early 2020s). The intended sense of this specimen's time point label: sample from adult after SARS-CoV-2 infection, after symptom onset. Libraries came from the immunoSEQ multiplex PCR assay. TCRdb took this table from immuneACCESS and kept in-frame rearrangements with V and J called. Such tables lack part of the clones; where checked against another copy, unresolved V genes explain under half of the gap, and the rest is unexplained. This sample is represented by 140,000 to 150,000 clones; about 92% of them were singletons. More than 10% of the sample is held by the ten biggest clonotypes. This sample comprised peripheral blood, obtained after recovery from COVID-19. Receptors originate from an adult who had recovered from COVID-19.

This rearrangement joins TRBV3-1 (or the pseudogene TRBV3-2) to TRBJ2-1; 7 bases are a match to TRBD2. In germline, CDR1 is LGHDT, CDR2 YNNKEL (reference sequence). This CDR3 has 16 residues. With 1 base clipped from V and 1 base from J, the junction kept 4 bases outside the gene matches. The chain's CDR3 is CASSQVPSGSYNEQFF. CDR3 DNA: TGTGCCAGCAGCCAAGTGCCTAGCGGTTCCTACAATGAGCAGTTCTTC.

The chain couples TRBV21-1 to TRBJ1-2; the table's TRBD1 call for D was not verified on the DNA. TRBV21-1 counts as a pseudogene. This CDR3 has 17 residues. The chain's CDR3 is CARSKLKDSRANYGYTF. CDR3 nucleotides: TGTGCCAGGTCTAAGCTTAAGGACAGCCGAGCTAACTATGGCTACACCTTC.

The chain employs TRBV5-1 and TRBJ2-4, with 9 bases that match TRBD1. Per germline, CDR1 SGHRS and CDR2 YFSETQ. The V and J ends lost 0 bases and 0 bases, in that order; junction bases with no gene match: 10. This CDR3 is built from 19 residues. This chain's CDR3 is CASSLAPGQGSLAKNIQYF. Written as DNA, the CDR3 is TGCGCCAGCAGCTTGGCCCCCGGACAGGGGTCCCTAGCCAAAAACATTCAGTACTTC.

The rearrangement joins TRBV28 to TRBJ1-3; D unresolved. This CDR3 has 13 amino acids. V was cut by 6 bases and J by 9 bases, with 15 bases left in between. The germline gives CDR1 MDHEN, CDR2 SYDVKM. Here the CDR3 DNA reads TGTGCCAGCAGACACCAGTCCAGGAGCACCATATATTTT. Protein: CASRHQSRSTIYF.

The J gene is TRBJ2-3, the V gene TRBV6-5, with no clear D. Trimming took off 6 bases at V and 6 bases at J, with 13 bases between the two ends. There are 13 residues in the CDR3. From germline, CDR1 is MNHEY and CDR2 SVGAGI. CDR3 protein: CASSATAGDTQYF. CDR3 DNA: TGTGCCAGCAGCGCGACTGCTGGGGATACGCAGTATTTT.

V is TRBV3-1 (or the pseudogene TRBV3-2) and J is TRBJ1-1, with D possibly being TRBD1 (5 bases). Trimming removed 0 bases from V and 3 bases from J, with 11 bases in between. Germline CDR1 reads LGHDT; CDR2 reads YNNKEL (reference sequence). The CDR3 has 15 amino acids. CDR3: CASSQEWGTHTEAFF. CDR3 DNA sequence: TGTGCCAGCAGCCAAGAATGGGGCACTCACACTGAAGCTTTCTTT.

This chain connects TRBV6-5 to TRBJ2-7; no definite D call. Trimming shortened V by 8 bases and J by 4 bases, and 9 bases separated the two germline ends. The germline V gene encodes CDR1 MNHEY and CDR2 SVGAGI. The CDR3 is 11 residues long. CDR3 DNA: TGTGCCAGCCGCACGCCGTACGAGCAGTACTTC. Translating gives CASRTPYEQYF.

The V gene is TRBV3-1 (or the pseudogene TRBV3-2), the J gene TRBJ2-7; 7 bases fit TRBD2. The germline V gene encodes CDR1 LGHDT and CDR2 YNNKEL (reference sequence). The CDR3 extends over 13 amino acids. After removal of 1 base from V and 7 bases from J, the junction contained 4 bases not matched to a gene. The CDR3 loop reads CASSQVGLEEQYF. Here the CDR3 DNA reads TGTGCCAGCAGCCAAGTCGGACTAGAGGAGCAGTACTTC.